In this sample, the clone carrying this T cell receptor (beta chain) turned up a few times. Its specificity is not known. This record belongs to a study of CD8 T cells in ankylosing spondylitis. Study-wide results and caveats: CD8+ by phenotype, disease-linked clones were relatively rare in peripheral blood. In the blood and synovial fluid of reactive arthritis, some motif variants had been previously reported. Significant enrichment of disease-linked clones was reported in matched ankylosing spondylitis synovial fluid.

Researchers built TCR beta libraries using quantitative 5'-RACE with molecular barcodes. TCRdb called the 5' RACE reads again in MiXCR, with one record for every CDR3 protein. Of under 450,000 distinct CDR3 sequences listed, approximately 20% are singletons. The CDR3 loop spans 16 amino acids. The germline V gene encodes CDR1 SGDLS and CDR2 YYNGEE. V was clipped by 3 bases and J by 0 bases, with 15 bases between them. V gene TRBV9 combines with J gene TRBJ1-1, with D possibly matching TRBD1 (5 bases). The sequencing sample was made of blood, either unsorted or a sorted T cell fraction (not recorded which). This sequence originates from a male donor with ankylosing spondylitis or in good health (not recorded which). The CDR3 bases are TGTGCCAGCAGCGCCCACGGGGGGTCCATGAACACTGAAGCTTTCTTT. This sequence encodes CASSAHGGSMNTEAFF.